Sequencing of this T cell receptor beta chain was carried out in a study of shared T cell receptors in the human thymus. Regarding this clone: Other DNA sequences from this sample encode an identical CDR3 as well.

Measured with immunoSEQ multiplex PCR; TCRdb has only the in-frame clones, and not every one. The profile shows roughly 560,000 clones, about four fifths of them singletons. The V end lost 3 bases, the J end lost 4 bases, and 12 bases lay between the germline ends. The CDR3 length is 15 residues. The germline gives CDR1 MNHEY, CDR2 SMNVEV (reference sequence). Separately, the same data were catalogued under a study of human thymus T cells. That investigation notes: Thymus tissue was removed during corrective cardiac surgery. Related studies found that unrelated individuals share highly overlapping thymic repertoires.

Source material: thymocytes. V is TRBV27 and J is TRBJ1-4, with D maybe TRBD1 (6 bases). This sequence originates from a boy under three years old with a congenital heart defect. This CDR3 reads CASSLLARGNEKLFF. The CDR3 coding sequence is TGTGCCAGCAGTTTGTTGGCCAGGGGTAATGAAAAACTGTTTTTT.